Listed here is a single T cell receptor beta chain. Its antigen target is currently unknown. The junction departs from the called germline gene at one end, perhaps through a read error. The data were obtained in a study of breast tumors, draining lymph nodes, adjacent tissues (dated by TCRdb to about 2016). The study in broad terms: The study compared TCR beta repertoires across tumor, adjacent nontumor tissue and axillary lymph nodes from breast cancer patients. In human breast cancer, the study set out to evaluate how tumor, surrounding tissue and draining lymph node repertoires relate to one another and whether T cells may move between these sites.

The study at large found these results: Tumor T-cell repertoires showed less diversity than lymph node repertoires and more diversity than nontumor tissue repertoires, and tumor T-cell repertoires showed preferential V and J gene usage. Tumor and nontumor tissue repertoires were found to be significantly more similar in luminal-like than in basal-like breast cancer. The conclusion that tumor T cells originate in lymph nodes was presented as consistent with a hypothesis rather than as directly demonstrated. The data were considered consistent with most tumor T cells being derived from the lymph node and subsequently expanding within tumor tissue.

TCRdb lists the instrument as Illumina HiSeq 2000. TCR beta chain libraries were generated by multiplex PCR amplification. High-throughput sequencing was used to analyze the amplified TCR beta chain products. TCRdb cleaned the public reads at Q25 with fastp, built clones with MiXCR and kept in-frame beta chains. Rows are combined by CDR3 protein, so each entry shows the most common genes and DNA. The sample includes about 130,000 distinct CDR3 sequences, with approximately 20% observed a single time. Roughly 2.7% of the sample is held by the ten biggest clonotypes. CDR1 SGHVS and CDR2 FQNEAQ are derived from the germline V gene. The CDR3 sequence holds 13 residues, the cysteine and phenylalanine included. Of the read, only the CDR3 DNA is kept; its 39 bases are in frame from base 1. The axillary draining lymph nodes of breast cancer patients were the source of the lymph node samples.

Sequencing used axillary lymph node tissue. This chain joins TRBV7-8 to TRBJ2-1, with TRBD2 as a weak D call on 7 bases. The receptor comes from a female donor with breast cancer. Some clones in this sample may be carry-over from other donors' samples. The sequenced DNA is TGTGCCAGCAGCTTAGCGGGGGGGGCCGAGCTGTTCTTC. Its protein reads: CASSLAGGAELFF.